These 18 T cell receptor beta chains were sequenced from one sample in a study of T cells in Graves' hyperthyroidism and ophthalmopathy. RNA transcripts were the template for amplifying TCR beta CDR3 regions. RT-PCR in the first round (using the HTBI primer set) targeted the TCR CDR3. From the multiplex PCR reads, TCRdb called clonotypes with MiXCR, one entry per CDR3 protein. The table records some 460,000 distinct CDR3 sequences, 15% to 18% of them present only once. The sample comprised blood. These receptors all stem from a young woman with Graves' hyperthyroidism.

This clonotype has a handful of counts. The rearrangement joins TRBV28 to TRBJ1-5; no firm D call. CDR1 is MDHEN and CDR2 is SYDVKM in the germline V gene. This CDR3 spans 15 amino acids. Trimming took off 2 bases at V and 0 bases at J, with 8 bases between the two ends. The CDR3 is CASSLAGVSNQPQHF. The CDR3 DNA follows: TGTGCCAGCAGTTTAGCTGGAGTTAGCAATCAGCCCCAGCATTTT.

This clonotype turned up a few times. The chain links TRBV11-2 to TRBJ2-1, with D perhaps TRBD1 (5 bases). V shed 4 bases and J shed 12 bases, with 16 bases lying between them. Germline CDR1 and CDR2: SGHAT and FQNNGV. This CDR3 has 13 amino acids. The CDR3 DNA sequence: TGTGCCAGCAGCTCCGTCAGGGCCATCGGGCAGTTCTTC. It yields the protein CASSSVRAIGQFF.

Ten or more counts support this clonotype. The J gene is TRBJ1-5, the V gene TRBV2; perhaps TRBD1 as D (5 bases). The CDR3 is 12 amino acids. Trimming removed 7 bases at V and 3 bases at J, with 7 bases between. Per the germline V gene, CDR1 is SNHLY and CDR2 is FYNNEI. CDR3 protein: CASTRDNQPQHF. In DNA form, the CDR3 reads TGTGCCAGCACCAGGGACAATCAGCCCCAGCATTTT.

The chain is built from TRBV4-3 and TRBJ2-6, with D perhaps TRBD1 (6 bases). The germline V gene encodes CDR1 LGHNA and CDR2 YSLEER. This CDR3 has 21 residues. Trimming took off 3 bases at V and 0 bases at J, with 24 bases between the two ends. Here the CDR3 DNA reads TGCGCCAGCAGCCAGCGATTAGTCGGGACACTCGACCTCTCTGGGGCCAACGTCCTGACTTTC. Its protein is CASSQRLVGTLDLSGANVLTF.

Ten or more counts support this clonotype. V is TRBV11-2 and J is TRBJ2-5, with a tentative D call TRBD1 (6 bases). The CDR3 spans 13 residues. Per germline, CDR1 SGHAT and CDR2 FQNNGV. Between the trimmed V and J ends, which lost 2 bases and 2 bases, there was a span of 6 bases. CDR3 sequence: CASSLQGQETQYF. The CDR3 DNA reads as TGTGCCAGCAGCTTACAGGGGCAAGAGACCCAGTACTTC.

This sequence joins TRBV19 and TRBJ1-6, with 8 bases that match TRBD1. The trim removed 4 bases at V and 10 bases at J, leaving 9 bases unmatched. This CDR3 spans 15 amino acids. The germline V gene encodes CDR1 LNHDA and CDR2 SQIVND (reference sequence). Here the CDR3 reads CASSNQQGVASPLHF. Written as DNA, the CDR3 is TGTGCCAGTAGTAACCAACAGGGGGTAGCGTCACCCCTCCACTTT.

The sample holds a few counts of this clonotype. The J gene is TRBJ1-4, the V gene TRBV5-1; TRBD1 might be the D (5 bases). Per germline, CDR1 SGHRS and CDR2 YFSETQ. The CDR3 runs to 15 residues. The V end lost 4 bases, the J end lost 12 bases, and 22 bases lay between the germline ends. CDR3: CASSRDGATQGELFF. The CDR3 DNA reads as TGCGCCAGCAGCCGGGACGGGGCAACTCAGGGTGAACTGTTTTTT.

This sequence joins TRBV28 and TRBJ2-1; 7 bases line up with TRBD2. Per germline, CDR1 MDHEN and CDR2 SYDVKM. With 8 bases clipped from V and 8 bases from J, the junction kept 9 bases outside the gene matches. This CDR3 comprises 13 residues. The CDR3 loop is CASGPGGRDEQFF. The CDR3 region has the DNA TGTGCCAGCGGACCGGGAGGCCGGGATGAGCAGTTCTTC.

CDR3: CATSGSGNTGELFF. CDR3 DNA: TGTGCCACCAGTGGATCAGGGAACACCGGGGAGCTGTTTTTT. The chain couples TRBV24-1 to TRBJ2-2; no clear D. In germline, CDR1 is KGHDR, CDR2 SFDVKD. V was shortened by 5 bases and J by 1 base, with 7 bases between the two germline ends. This CDR3 region has 14 residues.

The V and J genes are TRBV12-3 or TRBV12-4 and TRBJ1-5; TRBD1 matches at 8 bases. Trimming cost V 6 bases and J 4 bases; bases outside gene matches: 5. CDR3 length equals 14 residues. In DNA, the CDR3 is TGTGCCAGCAGAAAACAGGGGGGGAATCAGCCCCAGCATTTT. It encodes CASRKQGGNQPQHF.

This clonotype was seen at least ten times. The CDR3: CASSVGEGAGELFF. In nucleotides, the CDR3 is TGTGCCAGCAGTGTAGGGGAAGGGGCCGGGGAGCTGTTTTTT. The chain links TRBV6-1 to TRBJ2-2; possibly TRBD1 for D (5 bases). Germline V gene data show CDR1 as MNHNS and CDR2 as SASEGT. V lost 4 bases, J lost 6 bases, and 12 bases lay in between. The CDR3 spans 14 residues.

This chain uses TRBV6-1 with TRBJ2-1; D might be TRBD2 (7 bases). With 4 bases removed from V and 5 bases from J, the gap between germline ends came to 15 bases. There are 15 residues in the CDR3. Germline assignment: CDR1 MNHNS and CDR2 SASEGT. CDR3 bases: TGTGCCAGCAGTGGGGGGAGGGGGGCAGACAATGAGCAGTTCTTC. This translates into CASSGGRGADNEQFF.

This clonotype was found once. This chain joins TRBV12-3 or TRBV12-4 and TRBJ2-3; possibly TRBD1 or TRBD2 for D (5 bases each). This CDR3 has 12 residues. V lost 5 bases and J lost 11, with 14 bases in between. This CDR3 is CASSPTGTGQYF. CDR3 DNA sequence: TGTGCCAGCAGTCCTACCGGGACCGGGCAGTATTTT.

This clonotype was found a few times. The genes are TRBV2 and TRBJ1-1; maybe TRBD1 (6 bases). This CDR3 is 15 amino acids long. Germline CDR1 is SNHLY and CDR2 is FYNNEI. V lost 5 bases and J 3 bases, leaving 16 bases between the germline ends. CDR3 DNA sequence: TGTGCCAGCAGTCCTGACAGGTTGGGGGACACTGAAGCTTTCTTT. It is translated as CASSPDRLGDTEAFF.

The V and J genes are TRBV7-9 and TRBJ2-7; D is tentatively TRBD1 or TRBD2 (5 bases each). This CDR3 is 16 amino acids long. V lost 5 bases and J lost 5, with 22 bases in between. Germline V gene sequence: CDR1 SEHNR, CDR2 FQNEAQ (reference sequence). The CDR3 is CASSVGVGPIAHEQYF. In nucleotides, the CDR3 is TGTGCCAGCAGCGTGGGGGTGGGACCGATAGCCCACGAGCAGTACTTC.

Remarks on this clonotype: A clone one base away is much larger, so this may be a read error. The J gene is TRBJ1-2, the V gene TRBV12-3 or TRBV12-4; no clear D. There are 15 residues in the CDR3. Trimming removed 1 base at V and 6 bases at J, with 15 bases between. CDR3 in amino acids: CASSLEDKPLHGYTF. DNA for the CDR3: TGTGCCAGCAGTTTAGAAGACAAGCCCTTACATGGCTACACCTTC.

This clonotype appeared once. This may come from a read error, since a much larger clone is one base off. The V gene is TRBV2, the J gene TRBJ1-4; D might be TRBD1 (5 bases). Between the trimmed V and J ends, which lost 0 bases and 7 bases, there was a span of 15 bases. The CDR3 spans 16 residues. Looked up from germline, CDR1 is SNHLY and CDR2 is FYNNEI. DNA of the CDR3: TGTGCCAGCAGTGAAGCGCGTCCGGGTGGGACTGAAAAACTGTTTTTT. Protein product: CASSEARPGGTEKLFF. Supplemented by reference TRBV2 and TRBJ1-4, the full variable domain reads EPEVTQTPSHQVTQMGQEVILRCVPISNHLYFYWYRQILGQKVEFLVSFYNNEISEKSEIFDDQFSVERPDGSNFTLKIRSTKLEDSAMYFCASSEARPGGTEKLFFGSGTQLSVL.

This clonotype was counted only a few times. The CDR3 DNA reads TGTGCCAGCAGTCGGACCGACCTGGTGGATCAGCCCCAGCATTTT. Translating gives CASSRTDLVDQPQHF. The chain employs TRBV28 and TRBJ1-5; the D is unclear. The V end was cut by 5 bases, the J end by 5 bases, with 16 bases between. Looked up from germline, CDR1 is MDHEN and CDR2 is SYDVKM. The CDR3 is made up of 15 amino acids.